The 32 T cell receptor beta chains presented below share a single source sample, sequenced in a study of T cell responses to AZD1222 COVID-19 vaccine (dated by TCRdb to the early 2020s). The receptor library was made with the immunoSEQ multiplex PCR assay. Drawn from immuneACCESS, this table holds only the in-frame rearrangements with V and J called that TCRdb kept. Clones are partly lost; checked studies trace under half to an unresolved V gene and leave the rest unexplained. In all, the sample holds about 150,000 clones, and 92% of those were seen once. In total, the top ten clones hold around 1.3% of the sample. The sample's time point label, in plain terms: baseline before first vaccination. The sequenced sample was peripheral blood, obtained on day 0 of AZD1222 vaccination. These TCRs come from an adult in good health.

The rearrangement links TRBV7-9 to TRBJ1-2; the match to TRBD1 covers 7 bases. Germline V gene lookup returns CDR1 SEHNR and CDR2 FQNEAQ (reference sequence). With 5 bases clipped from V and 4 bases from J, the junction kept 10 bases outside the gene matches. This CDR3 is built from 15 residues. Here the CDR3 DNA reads TGTGCCAGCAGCCTCGAGGCGACAGGGACCTATGGCTACACCTTC. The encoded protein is CASSLEATGTYGYTF. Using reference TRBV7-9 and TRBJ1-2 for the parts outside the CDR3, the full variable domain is DTGVSQNPRHKITKRGQNVTFRCDPISEHNRLYWYRQTLGQGPEFLTYFQNEAQLEKSRLLSDRFSAERPKGSFSTLEIQRTEQGDSAMYLCASSLEATGTYGYTFGSGTRLTVV.

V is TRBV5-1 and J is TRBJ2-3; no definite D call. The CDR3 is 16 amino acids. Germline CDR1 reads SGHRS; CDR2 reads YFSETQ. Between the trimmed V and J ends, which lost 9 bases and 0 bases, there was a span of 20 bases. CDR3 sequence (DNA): TGCGCCACCCGAACGGCCCCCCTGGGTAGCACAGATACGCAGTATTTT. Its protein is CATRTAPLGSTDTQYF.

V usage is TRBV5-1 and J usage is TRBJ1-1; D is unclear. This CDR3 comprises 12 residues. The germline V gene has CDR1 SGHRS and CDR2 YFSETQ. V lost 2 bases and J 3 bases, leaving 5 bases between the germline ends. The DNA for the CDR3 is TGCGCCAGCAGCTTCGGGTACACTGAAGCTTTCTTT. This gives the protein CASSFGYTEAFF.

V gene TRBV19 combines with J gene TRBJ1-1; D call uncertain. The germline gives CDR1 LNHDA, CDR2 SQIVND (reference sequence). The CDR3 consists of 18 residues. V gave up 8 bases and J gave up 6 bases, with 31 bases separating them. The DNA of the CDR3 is TGTGCCAGTGTCACCCGAGAGGGAGTTCCTTCCCCCTACCCTGAAGCTTTCTTT. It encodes CASVTREGVPSPYPEAFF.

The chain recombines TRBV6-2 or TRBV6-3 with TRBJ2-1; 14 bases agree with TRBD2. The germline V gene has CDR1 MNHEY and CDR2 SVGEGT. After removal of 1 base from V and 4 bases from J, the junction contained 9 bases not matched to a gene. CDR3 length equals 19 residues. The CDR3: CASSYWGLAGVLPYNEQFF. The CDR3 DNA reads TGTGCCAGCAGTTACTGGGGACTAGCGGGAGTTTTACCTTACAATGAGCAGTTCTTC.

In nucleotides, the CDR3 is TGTGCTAGTGCCCCAGACAGTTACAATCAGCCCCAGCATTTT. This gives the protein CASAPDSYNQPQHF. The chain couples TRBV12-5 to TRBJ1-5; possibly TRBD1 for D (5 bases). V was pared by 7 bases and J by 3 bases, with 13 bases between. Germline V gene lookup returns CDR1 LGHNT and CDR2 FRNRAP. The CDR3 contains 14 residues.

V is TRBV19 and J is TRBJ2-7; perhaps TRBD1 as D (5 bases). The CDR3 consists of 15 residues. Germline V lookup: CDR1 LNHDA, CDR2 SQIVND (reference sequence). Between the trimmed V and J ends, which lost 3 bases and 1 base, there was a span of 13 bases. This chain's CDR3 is CASSIGQGRSYEQYF. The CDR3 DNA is TGTGCCAGTAGTATTGGTCAGGGAAGGTCCTACGAGCAGTACTTC. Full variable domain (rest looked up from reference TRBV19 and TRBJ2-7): DGGITQSPKYLFRKEGQNVTLSCEQNLNHDAMYWYRQDPGQGLRLIYYSQIVNDFQKGDIAEGYSVSREKKESFPLTVTSAQKNPTAFYLCASSIGQGRSYEQYFGPGTRLTVT.

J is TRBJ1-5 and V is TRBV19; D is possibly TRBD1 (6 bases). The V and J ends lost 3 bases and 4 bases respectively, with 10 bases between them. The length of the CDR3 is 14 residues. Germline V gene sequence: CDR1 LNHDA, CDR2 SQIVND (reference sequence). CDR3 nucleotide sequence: TGTGCCAGTAGTATTACAGGGATAAATCAGCCCCAGCATTTT. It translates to CASSITGINQPQHF.

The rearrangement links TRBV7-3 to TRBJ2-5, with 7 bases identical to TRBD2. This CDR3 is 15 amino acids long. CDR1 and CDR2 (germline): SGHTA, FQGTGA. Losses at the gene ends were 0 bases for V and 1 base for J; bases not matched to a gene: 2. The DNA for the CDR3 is TGTGCCAGCAGCTTAACGGGGGGGACCCAAGAGACCCAGTACTTC. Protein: CASSLTGGTQETQYF.

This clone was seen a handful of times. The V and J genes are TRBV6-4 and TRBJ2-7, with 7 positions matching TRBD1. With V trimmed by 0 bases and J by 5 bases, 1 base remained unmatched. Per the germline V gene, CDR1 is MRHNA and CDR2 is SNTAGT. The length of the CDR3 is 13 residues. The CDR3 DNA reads TGTGCCAGCAGTGACTCGACAGGGAACGAGCAGTACTTC. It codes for CASSDSTGNEQYF.

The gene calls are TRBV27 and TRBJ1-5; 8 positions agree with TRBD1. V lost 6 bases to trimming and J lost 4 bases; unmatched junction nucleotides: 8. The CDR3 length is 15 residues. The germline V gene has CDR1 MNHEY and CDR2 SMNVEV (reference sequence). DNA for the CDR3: TGTGCCAGCAGCCACCACCAGGGGGCTAATCAGCCCCAGCATTTT. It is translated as CASSHHQGANQPQHF.

The CDR3 is CASSLGGEPYNEQFF. The CDR3 DNA reads as TGTGCCAGCAGTTTGGGTGGGGAGCCATACAATGAGCAGTTCTTC. This sequence joins TRBV27 and TRBJ2-1; a possible D gene is TRBD2 (5 bases). This CDR3 has 15 amino acids. V was shortened by 3 bases and J by 4 bases, with 13 bases between the two germline ends. Looked up from germline, CDR1 is MNHEY and CDR2 is SMNVEV (reference sequence).

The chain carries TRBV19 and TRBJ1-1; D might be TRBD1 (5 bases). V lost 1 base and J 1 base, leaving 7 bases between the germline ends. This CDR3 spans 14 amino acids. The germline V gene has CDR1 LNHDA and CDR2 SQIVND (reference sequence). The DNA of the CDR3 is TGTGCCAGTAGTATAGGGACACCGAACACTGAAGCTTTCTTT. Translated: CASSIGTPNTEAFF.

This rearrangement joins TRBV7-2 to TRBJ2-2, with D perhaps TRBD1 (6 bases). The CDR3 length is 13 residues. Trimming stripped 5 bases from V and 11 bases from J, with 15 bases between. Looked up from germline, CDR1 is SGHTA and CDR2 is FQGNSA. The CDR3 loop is CASSIQTGAELFF. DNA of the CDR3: TGTGCCAGCAGCATTCAGACAGGTGCAGAGCTGTTTTTT.

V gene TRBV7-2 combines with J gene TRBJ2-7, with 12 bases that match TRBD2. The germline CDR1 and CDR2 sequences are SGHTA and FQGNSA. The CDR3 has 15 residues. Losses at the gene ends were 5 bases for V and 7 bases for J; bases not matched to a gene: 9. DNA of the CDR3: TGTGCCAGCAGCCAACGCCGGACTAGCGGGACAGAGCAGTACTTC. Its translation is CASSQRRTSGTEQYF.

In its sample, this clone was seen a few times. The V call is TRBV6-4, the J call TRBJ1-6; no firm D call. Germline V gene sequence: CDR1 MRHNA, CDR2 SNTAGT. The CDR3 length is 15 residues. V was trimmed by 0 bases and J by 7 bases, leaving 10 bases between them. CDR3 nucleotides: TGTGCCAGCAGTGACTCGAAGGGAGGAAATTCACCCCTCCACTTT. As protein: CASSDSKGGNSPLHF.

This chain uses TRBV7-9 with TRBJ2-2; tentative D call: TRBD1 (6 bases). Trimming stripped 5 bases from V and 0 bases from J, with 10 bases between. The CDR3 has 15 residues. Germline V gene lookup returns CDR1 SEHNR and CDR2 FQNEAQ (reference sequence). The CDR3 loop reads CASSPWTANTGELFF. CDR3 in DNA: TGTGCCAGCAGCCCCTGGACAGCGAACACCGGGGAGCTGTTTTTT.

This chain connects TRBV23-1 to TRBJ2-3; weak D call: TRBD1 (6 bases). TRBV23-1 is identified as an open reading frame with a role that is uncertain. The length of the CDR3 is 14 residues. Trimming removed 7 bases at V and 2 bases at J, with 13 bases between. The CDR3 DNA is TGCGCCAGCACATACAGGGTCCTCACAGATACGCAGTATTTT. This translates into CASTYRVLTDTQYF.

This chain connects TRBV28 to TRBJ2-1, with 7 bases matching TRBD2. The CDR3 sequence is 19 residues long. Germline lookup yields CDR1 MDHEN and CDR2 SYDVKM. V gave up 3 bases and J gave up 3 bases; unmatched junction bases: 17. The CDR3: CASSFRGVGGSGYYNEQFF. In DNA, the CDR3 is TGTGCCAGCAGTTTCCGGGGGGTAGGCGGTAGCGGGTACTACAATGAGCAGTTCTTC.

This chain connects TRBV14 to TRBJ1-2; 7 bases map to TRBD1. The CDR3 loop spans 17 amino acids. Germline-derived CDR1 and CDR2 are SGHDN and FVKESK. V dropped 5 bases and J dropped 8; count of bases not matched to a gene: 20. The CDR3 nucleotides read TGTGCCAGCAGCAGAGTTACAGGGGTCCCTCTTTTATCCGGCTACACCTTC. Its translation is CASSRVTGVPLLSGYTF.

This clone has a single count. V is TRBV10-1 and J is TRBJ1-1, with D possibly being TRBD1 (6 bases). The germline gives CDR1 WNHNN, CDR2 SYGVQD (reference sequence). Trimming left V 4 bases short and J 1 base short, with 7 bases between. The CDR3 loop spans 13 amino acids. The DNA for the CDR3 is TGCGCCAGCAGTGTACAGGGGAACACTGAAGCTTTCTTT. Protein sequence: CASSVQGNTEAFF.

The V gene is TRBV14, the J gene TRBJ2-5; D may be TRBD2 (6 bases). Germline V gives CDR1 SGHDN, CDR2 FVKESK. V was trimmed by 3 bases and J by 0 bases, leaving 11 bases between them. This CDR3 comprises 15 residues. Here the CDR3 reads CASSQAEGYQETQYF. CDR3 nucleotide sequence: TGTGCCAGCAGCCAGGCGGAGGGATACCAAGAGACCCAGTACTTC.

CDR3 nucleotides: TGCGCCAGCAGCTTGAAGTCCCGGGACCCCACAGATACGCAGTATTTT. This translates into CASSLKSRDPTDTQYF. V gene TRBV5-1 combines with J gene TRBJ2-3; D tentatively reads TRBD1 or TRBD2 (5 bases each). The V end was cut by 1 base, the J end by 2 bases, with 14 bases between. CDR1 SGHRS and CDR2 YFSETQ come from the germline V gene. CDR3 length: 16 amino acids.

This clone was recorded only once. This CDR3 is CASSLGGAGVSPLHF. DNA for the CDR3: TGTGCCAGCAGCTTAGGGGGGGCAGGGGTTTCGCCCCTCCACTTT. The V call is TRBV11-2, the J call TRBJ1-6; D possibly corresponds to TRBD1 (6 bases). CDR3 length: 15 amino acids. Trimming removed 1 base at V and 13 bases at J, with 17 bases between. Germline lookup yields CDR1 SGHAT and CDR2 FQNNGV.

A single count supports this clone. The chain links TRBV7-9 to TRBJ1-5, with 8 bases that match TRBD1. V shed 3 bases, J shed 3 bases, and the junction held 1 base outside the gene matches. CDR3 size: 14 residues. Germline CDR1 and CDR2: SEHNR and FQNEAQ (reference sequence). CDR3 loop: CASSLDRANQPQHF. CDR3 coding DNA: TGTGCCAGCAGCTTGGACAGGGCCAATCAGCCCCAGCATTTT.

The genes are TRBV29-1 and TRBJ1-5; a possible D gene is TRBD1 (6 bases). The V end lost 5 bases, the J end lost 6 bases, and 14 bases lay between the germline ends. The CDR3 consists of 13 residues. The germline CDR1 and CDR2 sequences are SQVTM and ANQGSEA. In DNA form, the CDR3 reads TGCAGCGTTTGCAGGGGTACGGGTCAGCCCCAGCATTTT. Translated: CSVCRGTGQPQHF.

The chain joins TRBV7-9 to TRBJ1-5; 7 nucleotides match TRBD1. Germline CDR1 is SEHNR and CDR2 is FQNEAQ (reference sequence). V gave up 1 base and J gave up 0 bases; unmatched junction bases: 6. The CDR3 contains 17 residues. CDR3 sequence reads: CASSLGQGEDSNQPQHF. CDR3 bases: TGTGCCAGCAGCTTAGGACAGGGCGAGGATAGCAATCAGCCCCAGCATTTT.

The CDR3 here is CASSLAWAGASTDTQYF. The CDR3 nucleotides are TGTGCCAGCAGCTTAGCGTGGGCGGGGGCTAGCACAGATACGCAGTATTTT. The chain carries TRBV7-8 and TRBJ2-3; D perhaps matches TRBD2 (7 bases). This CDR3 region has 17 residues. Germline V gene lookup returns CDR1 SGHVS and CDR2 FQNEAQ. V was clipped by 0 bases and J by 0 bases, with 13 bases between them.

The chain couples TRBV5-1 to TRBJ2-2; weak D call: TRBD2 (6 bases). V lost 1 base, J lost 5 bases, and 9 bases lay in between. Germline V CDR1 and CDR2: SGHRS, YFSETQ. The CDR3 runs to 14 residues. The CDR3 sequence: CASSLQGLTGELFF. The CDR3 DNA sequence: TGCGCCAGCAGCTTGCAGGGACTGACCGGGGAGCTGTTTTTT. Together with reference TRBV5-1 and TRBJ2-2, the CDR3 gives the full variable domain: KAGVTQTPRYLIKTRGQQVTLSCSPISGHRSVSWYQQTPGQGLQFLFEYFSETQRNKGNFPGRFSGRQFSNSRSEMNVSTLELGDSALYLCASSLQGLTGELFFGEGSRLTVL.

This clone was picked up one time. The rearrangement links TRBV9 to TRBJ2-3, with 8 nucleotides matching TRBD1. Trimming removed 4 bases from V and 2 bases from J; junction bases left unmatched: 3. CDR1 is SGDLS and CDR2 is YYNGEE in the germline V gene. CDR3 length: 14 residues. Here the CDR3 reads CASSTTGVTDTQYF. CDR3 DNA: TGTGCCAGCAGCACGACAGGGGTCACAGATACGCAGTATTTT.

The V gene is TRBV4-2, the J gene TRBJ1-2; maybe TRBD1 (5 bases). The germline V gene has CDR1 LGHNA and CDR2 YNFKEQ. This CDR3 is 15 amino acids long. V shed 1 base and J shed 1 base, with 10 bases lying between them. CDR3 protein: CASSQVGQGNYGYTF. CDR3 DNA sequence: TGTGCCAGCAGCCAAGTAGGGCAGGGTAACTATGGCTACACCTTC.

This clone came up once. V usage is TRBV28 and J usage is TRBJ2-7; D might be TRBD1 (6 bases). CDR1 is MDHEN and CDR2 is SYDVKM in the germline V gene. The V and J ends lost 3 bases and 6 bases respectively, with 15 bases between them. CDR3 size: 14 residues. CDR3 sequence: CASSFGRGASEQYF. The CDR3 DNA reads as TGTGCCAGCAGTTTTGGCAGGGGTGCTTCCGAGCAGTACTTC.